This TCR beta chain came from a study of blood T cells in healthy people across ages. Sample-barcoded 5' priming and a J-beta primer mix drove a second PCR of roughly 6 to 12 cycles. TCRdb reprocessed the 5' RACE reads via MiXCR and lists one record per CDR3 protein. The data contain 800,000 to 950,000 distinct CDR3 sequences, approximately 35% of them seen just once; the ten biggest clones take up roughly 13%. V dropped 7 bases and J dropped 5; count of bases not matched to a gene: 6. Germline-derived CDR1 and CDR2 are SQVTM and ANQGSEA. The length of the CDR3 is 13 residues. PBMCs, at least 7 million per sample, were isolated.

This sequence joins TRBV29-1 and TRBJ2-1; 9 nucleotides agree with TRBD1. The sample consisted of blood. The TCR comes from a man younger than 30 in good health. CDR3 protein: CSGEGTGNNEQFF. The CDR3 DNA follows: TGCAGCGGCGAGGGGACAGGGAACAATGAGCAGTTCTTC.